The 10 T cell receptor beta chains in this list originate from one sample, sequenced in a study of T cell repertoires in cytomegalovirus infection. In TCRdb, the reads were re-called with MiXCR into one record per CDR3 protein. The sample contains roughly 230,000 distinct CDR3 sequences, roughly 12% of which appear only once. The source material was PBMCs. The receptors shown here come from a human donor in good health (CMV status not recorded). Some clones in this sample may be carry-over from other donors' samples.

Details on this clonotype: The missing conserved phenylalanine or tryptophan at the end of this CDR3 makes a read error likely. The DNA is omitted, as the CDR3 cannot be located on it reliably, and the CDR3 follows TCRdb's listing. The chain has TRBV7-9 and TRBJ2-1; the DNA was not compared with TRBD1, the D call given in the table. Germline CDR1 reads SEHNR; CDR2 reads FQNEAQ (reference sequence). The CDR3 sequence runs 16 residues, both termini included. CDR3 sequence reads: CASSSFGTGNRNEQVV.

The rearrangement joins TRBV12-3 or TRBV12-4 to TRBJ1-2; unclear D gene. The germline V and J ends were trimmed by 8 bases and 5 bases, with 12 bases remaining between them. This CDR3 has 12 residues. CDR3 sequence (DNA): TGTGCCAGCTCGGTGGAAAAATATGGCTACACCTTC. Protein: CASSVEKYGYTF.

Ten or more counts support this clonotype. V and J are TRBV6-6 and TRBJ2-2; 7 bases map to TRBD1. Germline CDR1 is MNHNY and CDR2 is SVGAGI (reference sequence). The CDR3 spans 13 residues. V shed 8 bases and J 5 bases; nucleotides not matched to a gene: 5. The chain's CDR3 is CASRNRGTGELFF. CDR3 DNA: TGTGCCAGCCGAAACAGGGGTACCGGGGAGCTGTTTTTT.

Many counts were recorded for this clonotype. The chain is built from TRBV7-2 and TRBJ2-1; TRBD1 agrees at 9 bases. The CDR3 consists of 13 residues. The germline V gene encodes CDR1 SGHTA and CDR2 FQGNSA. The J segment lost 9 bases and the V segment lost 7 bases, leaving 7 bases of the junction unmatched. This CDR3 is CASNRGHRGEQFF. CDR3 nucleotides: TGTGCCAGCAACAGGGGGCACAGGGGTGAGCAGTTCTTC.

This clonotype came up many times. The rearrangement links TRBV7-3 to TRBJ1-1; no clear D. CDR3 size: 15 residues. V was clipped by 4 bases and J by 1 base, with 13 bases between them. Germline loops: CDR1 SGHTA, CDR2 FQGTGA. This chain's CDR3 is CASSSNLGSNTEAFF. The CDR3 region has the DNA TGTGCCAGCAGCTCGAACTTGGGGTCGAACACTGAAGCTTTCTTT. Drawing the rest from reference TRBV7-3 and TRBJ1-1, the complete variable domain is GAGVSQTPSNKVTEKGKYVELRCDPISGHTALYWYRQSLGQGPEFLIYFQGTGAADDSGLPNDRFFAVRPEGSVSTLKIQRTERGDSAVYLCASSSNLGSNTEAFFGQGTRLTVV.

This clonotype was recorded at least ten times. This chain uses TRBV7-2 with TRBJ2-3, with TRBD2 identical over 7 bases. The CDR3 consists of 14 residues. V shed 0 bases, J shed 3 bases, and the junction held 0 bases outside the gene matches. Germline V gene sequence: CDR1 SGHTA, CDR2 FQGNSA. The CDR3 DNA is TGTGCCAGCAGCTTAGCCGGGGGGACAGATACGCAGTATTTT. This codes for CASSLAGGTDTQYF.

This clonotype was counted at least ten times. J is TRBJ2-2 and V is TRBV7-2, with D hard to call. The V gene lost 1 base and the J gene lost 9 bases, with 6 bases spanning the gap. This CDR3 has 12 amino acids. Germline CDR1 reads SGHTA; CDR2 reads FQGNSA. CDR3 in DNA: TGTGCCAGCAGCTTAGAAGCCAGGGAGCTGTTTTTT. Protein: CASSLEARELFF.

This clonotype was found many times. This chain links TRBV7-2 with TRBJ2-7; the match to TRBD2 covers 10 bases. CDR1 is SGHTA and CDR2 is FQGNSA in the germline V gene. Trimming at V came to 5 bases and at J to 5 bases, leaving 9 bases not matched to a gene. The CDR3 is 15 amino acids. The CDR3 region is CASSPLAGGRNEQYF. The DNA of the CDR3 is TGTGCCAGCAGCCCCTTAGCGGGAGGTCGGAACGAGCAGTACTTC.

The rearrangement joins TRBV5-5 to TRBJ2-5, with 9 bases lining up with TRBD1. The ends lost 3 bases at V and 5 bases at J; junction bases unmatched: 8. CDR1 is SGHKS and CDR2 is YYEKEE in the germline V gene (reference sequence). The CDR3 consists of 15 residues. The CDR3, as DNA: TGTGCCAGCAGCTCTCCGGACAGGGGAGTTGAGACCCAGTACTTC. Its protein product is CASSSPDRGVETQYF.

The sample holds many counts of this clonotype. The chain carries TRBV6-1 and TRBJ2-5, with D possibly matching TRBD1 (5 bases). Germline V gives CDR1 MNHNS, CDR2 SASEGT. Trimming cost V 5 bases and J 0 bases, with 19 bases left between them. This CDR3 is 17 amino acids long. The CDR3 DNA follows: TGTGCCAGCAGTCTGGGGCAAGGGGATCCAAACCAAGAGACCCAGTACTTC. Its translation: CASSLGQGDPNQETQYF.